These 22 T cell receptor beta chains were sequenced from one sample in a study of blood T cell repertoires in COVID-19. Measured with immunoSEQ multiplex PCR; TCRdb has only the in-frame clones, and not every one. The table shows approximately 280,000 clones, with roughly nine tenths occurring only once. Sequencing input: PBMCs or T cells enriched from blood (not recorded which). The receptors derive from a woman younger than 35 who had recovered from COVID-19.

This clone was counted only a few times. V and J are TRBV30 and TRBJ2-7, with 8 bases matching TRBD2. CDR3 length equals 13 residues. V dropped 5 bases and J dropped 1; count of bases not matched to a gene: 4. Germline values: CDR1 GTSNPN, CDR2 SVGIG (reference sequence). This chain's CDR3 is CAWAASGSYEQYF. The CDR3 nucleotides read TGTGCCTGGGCGGCTAGCGGGTCCTACGAGCAGTACTTC.

The chain carries TRBV29-1 and TRBJ1-3; 7 positions agree with TRBD1. V was pared by 6 bases and J by 4 bases, with 6 bases of the junction left unmatched. This CDR3 has 13 residues. In germline, CDR1 is SQVTM, CDR2 ANQGSEA. CDR3 region: CSVQTGLGNTIYF. In DNA form, the CDR3 reads TGCAGCGTACAGACAGGGTTAGGAAACACCATATATTTT.

The V call is TRBV3-1 (or the pseudogene TRBV3-2), the J call TRBJ1-1; unclear D gene. Germline V gene lookup returns CDR1 LGHDT and CDR2 YNNKEL (reference sequence). Trimming took off 1 base at V and 3 bases at J, with 12 bases between the two ends. The CDR3 loop spans 15 amino acids. CDR3 sequence: CASSQGSRRDTEAFF. DNA of the CDR3: TGTGCCAGCAGCCAAGGGTCCCGTCGGGACACTGAAGCTTTCTTT.

The V call is TRBV27, the J call TRBJ2-3, with TRBD1 identical over 8 bases. The junction had 10 bases not matched to a gene; V was cut back by 9 bases and J by 5 bases. Germline V gene data show CDR1 as MNHEY and CDR2 as SMNVEV (reference sequence). This CDR3 is built from 14 residues. In nucleotides, the CDR3 is TGTGCCAGTTCGAGGGGACAGGTCCAAGATACGCAGTATTTT. This sequence encodes CASSRGQVQDTQYF.

This clone was observed once. The chain is built from TRBV4-1 and TRBJ2-1; 8 bases are a match to TRBD2. Germline CDR1 reads MGHRA; CDR2 reads YSYEKL. V dropped 2 bases and J dropped 2; count of bases not matched to a gene: 17. The CDR3 is 20 amino acids. The CDR3 spells CASSQPTIVFGGAPYNEQFF. CDR3 DNA: TGCGCCAGCAGCCAACCAACTATTGTTTTCGGGGGGGCCCCCTACAATGAGCAGTTCTTC.

This chain links TRBV6-5 with TRBJ2-7, with 7 bases identical to TRBD1. Germline values: CDR1 MNHEY, CDR2 SVGAGI. The V and J ends lost 8 bases and 2 bases, in that order; junction bases with no gene match: 6. This CDR3 is 13 amino acids long. The CDR3 reads CASGRDSPYEQYF. The CDR3 DNA follows: TGTGCCAGCGGACGGGACAGCCCCTACGAGCAGTACTTC.

CDR3 loop: CASSFSPGTGDTGELFF. In DNA, the CDR3 is TGTGCCAGCAGTTTTAGTCCCGGGACAGGGGACACCGGGGAGCTGTTTTTT. This chain connects TRBV27 to TRBJ2-2; 10 bases match TRBD1. The CDR3 spans 17 residues. With V trimmed by 3 bases and J by 3 bases, 7 bases remained unmatched. CDR1 and CDR2 (germline): MNHEY, SMNVEV (reference sequence).

The gene calls are TRBV5-1 and TRBJ1-1; D is unclear. This CDR3 region has 17 residues. Looked up from germline, CDR1 is SGHRS and CDR2 is YFSETQ. V gave up 0 bases and J gave up 4 bases, with 19 bases separating them. The CDR3 region has the DNA TGCGCCAGCAGCTTGGGTTCCGGGAGGACCATACGCACTGAAGCTTTCTTT. Translated: CASSLGSGRTIRTEAFF.

This clone was seen more than once but under ten times. J is TRBJ1-5 and V is TRBV4-1, with 7 bases fitting TRBD1. The V gene's germline CDR1 is MGHRA and CDR2 YSYEKL. The CDR3 consists of 14 residues. The V and J ends lost 4 bases and 3 bases, in that order; junction bases with no gene match: 3. CDR3: CASSPGTANQPQHF. The CDR3, as DNA: TGCGCCAGCAGCCCGGGGACAGCCAATCAGCCCCAGCATTTT.

This chain joins TRBV15 and TRBJ1-2; TRBD1 agrees at 8 bases. With 0 bases clipped from V and 2 bases from J, the junction kept 8 bases outside the gene matches. Per the germline V gene, CDR1 is LNHNV and CDR2 is YYDKDF (reference sequence). The CDR3 contains 17 residues. The CDR3 protein is CATSRDEFRDRNYGYTF. In DNA, the CDR3 is TGTGCCACCAGCAGAGATGAGTTTAGGGACAGGAACTATGGCTACACCTTC. The full variable domain, its missing parts supplied by reference TRBV15 and TRBJ1-2, is DAMVIQNPRYQVTQFGKPVTLSCSQTLNHNVMYWYQQKSSQAPKLLFHYYDKDFNNEADTPDNFQSRRPNTSFCFLDIRSPGLGDTAMYLCATSRDEFRDRNYGYTFGSGTRLTVV.

V and J are TRBV5-4 and TRBJ1-2; the D gene is possibly TRBD1 (6 bases). The V gene lost 6 bases and the J gene lost 4 bases, with 13 bases spanning the gap. Germline values: CDR1 SGHNT, CDR2 YYREEE (reference sequence). The CDR3 is 13 amino acids. The CDR3 DNA reads TGTGCCAGCACCTTAGCAGGGGCCTATGGCTACACCTTC. Translation gives CASTLAGAYGYTF. Together with reference TRBV5-4 and TRBJ1-2, the CDR3 gives the full variable domain: ETGVTQSPTHLIKTRGQQVTLRCSSQSGHNTVSWYQQALGQGPQFIFQYYREEENGRGNFPPRFSGLQFPNYSSELNVNALELDDSALYLCASTLAGAYGYTFGSGTRLTVV.

The gene calls are TRBV11-3 and TRBJ1-2; TRBD1 matches at 7 bases. The V gene end was trimmed by 1 base and the J gene end by 6 bases; junction bases not matched to a gene: 8. The germline gives CDR1 SGHNT, CDR2 YENEEA. The CDR3 runs 15 residues. The DNA of the CDR3 is TGTGCCAGCAGCTTAGGGCTCCGGGACAGTCATGGCTACACCTTC. Translation: CASSLGLRDSHGYTF.

The gene calls are TRBV3-1 (or the pseudogene TRBV3-2) and TRBJ2-1; unclear D gene. The V gene lost 1 base and the J gene lost 4 bases, with 5 bases spanning the gap. CDR3 size: 13 residues. The germline V gene has CDR1 LGHDT and CDR2 YNNKEL (reference sequence). For the CDR3, the DNA is TGTGCCAGCAGCCAAGGGCCGTACAATGAGCAGTTCTTC. Amino acids: CASSQGPYNEQFF.

This clone was detected only once. J is TRBJ2-5 and V is TRBV10-2; TRBD1 matches 9 bases. Trimming took 0 bases from V and 4 from J; bases not matched to a gene: 3. CDR1 is WSHSY and CDR2 is SAAADI in the germline V gene. This CDR3 spans 15 amino acids. This chain's CDR3 is CASSESGTGRETQYF. The CDR3 DNA sequence: TGCGCCAGCAGTGAGTCGGGGACAGGGCGAGAGACCCAGTACTTC.

This clone came up many times. This sequence joins TRBV28 and TRBJ2-7; the match to TRBD1 covers 7 bases. There are 12 residues in the CDR3. Germline values: CDR1 MDHEN, CDR2 SYDVKM. CDR3 DNA sequence: TGTGCGGCCCAGACAGGGAACCACGAGCAGTACTTC. Its translation: CAAQTGNHEQYF.

V is TRBV30 and J is TRBJ2-7; D unclear. CDR3 length: 13 amino acids. The germline gives CDR1 GTSNPN, CDR2 SVGIG (reference sequence). Trimming cost V 0 bases and J 3 bases, with 9 bases left between them. CDR3 sequence (DNA): TGTGCCTGGAGTGTACAACAAAGCTACGAGCAGTACTTC. It specifies CAWSVQQSYEQYF.

This chain connects TRBV7-9 to TRBJ2-5; TRBD2 might be the D (6 bases). CDR1 and CDR2 (germline): SEHNR, FQNEAQ (reference sequence). CDR3 length: 15 residues. Trimming removed 6 bases at V and 0 bases at J, with 14 bases between. The CDR3: CASSHSGGYQETQYF. The CDR3 nucleotides read TGTGCCAGCAGTCATTCCGGAGGGTACCAAGAGACCCAGTACTTC.

This clone was recorded only once. This CDR3 reads CASNFQGDYGYTF. The DNA of the CDR3 is TGTGCCAGCAATTTCCAGGGGGACTATGGCTACACCTTC. The chain joins TRBV12-3 or TRBV12-4 to TRBJ1-2; TRBD1 aligns across 7 bases. V lost 7 bases to trimming and J lost 3 bases; unmatched junction nucleotides: 5. The CDR3 has 13 amino acids.

This clone was recorded only once. The rearrangement joins TRBV7-9 to TRBJ1-1, with D possibly TRBD1 on 6 matching bases. Deletions cut 2 bases from V and 4 bases from J, with 17 bases between. CDR1 and CDR2 (germline): SEHNR, FQNEAQ (reference sequence). The CDR3 has 16 amino acids. The CDR3 loop reads CASSLIETGIGTEAFF. CDR3 coding DNA: TGTGCCAGCAGCTTAATAGAAACAGGGATTGGCACTGAAGCTTTCTTT.

CDR3 protein: CASSPGLAGEGEQFF. The DNA of the CDR3 is TGTGCCAGCAGCCCGGGACTAGCGGGAGAAGGGGAGCAGTTCTTC. The chain couples TRBV7-3 to TRBJ2-1; TRBD2 matches at 14 bases. J was trimmed by 10 bases and V by 5 bases; bases with no gene match: 7. The CDR3 runs 15 residues. The germline V gene has CDR1 SGHTA and CDR2 FQGTGA.

The chain employs TRBV12-3 or TRBV12-4 and TRBJ2-1; TRBD1 might be the D (6 bases). This CDR3 contains 13 residues. V lost 3 bases, J lost 6 bases, and 9 bases lay in between. DNA of the CDR3: TGTGCCAGCAGTTTCAGGGGTGGCAATGAGCAGTTCTTC. Translated: CASSFRGGNEQFF.

The chain employs TRBV5-4 and TRBJ1-2, with D possibly matching TRBD1 (6 bases). Germline-derived CDR1 and CDR2 are SGHNT and YYREEE (reference sequence). The CDR3 is 13 amino acids. The CDR3 DNA follows: TGTGTCACGACAGGACTCCCCGTGTCGGGCTACACCTTC. Its protein is CVTTGLPVSGYTF. The full variable domain, in which reference TRBV5-4 and TRBJ1-2 provide the parts outside the CDR3, is ETGVTQSPTHLIKTRGQQVTLRCSSQSGHNTVSWYQQALGQGPQFIFQYYREEENGRGNFPPRFSGLQFPNYSSELNVNALELDDSALYLCVTTGLPVSGYTFGSGTRLTVV.